The T cell receptor beta chain under discussion was sequenced for a study of blood T cell repertoires in COVID-19. Study details: Specimens from acute and convalescent COVID-19 originated in the United States, Italy and Spain.

This CDR3 spans 14 amino acids. CDR1 and CDR2 (germline): MDHEN, SYDVKM. Trimming removed 6 bases from V and 10 bases from J; junction bases left unmatched: 9. As handled by the study authors: Reference gene primer amplification gave estimated nucleated cell counts. The method was immunoSEQ multiplex PCR; TCRdb's version includes in-frame clones alone and lacks a portion of them. Clonal size and the V and J genes are those of that table, whereas D and trimming came from the DNA. Of about 360,000 clones in the sample, around nine tenths are singletons; the top ten hold 2.5% to 3.5%. The chain employs TRBV28 and TRBJ1-4; the match to TRBD1 covers 9 bases. The material sequenced was peripheral blood. The clonotype comes from a human donor in a cohort sampled during active COVID-19. CDR3 DNA sequence: TGTGCCAGCAGCCCCGGACAGGGGTATGCAAAACTGTTTTTT. It translates to CASSPGQGYAKLFF.